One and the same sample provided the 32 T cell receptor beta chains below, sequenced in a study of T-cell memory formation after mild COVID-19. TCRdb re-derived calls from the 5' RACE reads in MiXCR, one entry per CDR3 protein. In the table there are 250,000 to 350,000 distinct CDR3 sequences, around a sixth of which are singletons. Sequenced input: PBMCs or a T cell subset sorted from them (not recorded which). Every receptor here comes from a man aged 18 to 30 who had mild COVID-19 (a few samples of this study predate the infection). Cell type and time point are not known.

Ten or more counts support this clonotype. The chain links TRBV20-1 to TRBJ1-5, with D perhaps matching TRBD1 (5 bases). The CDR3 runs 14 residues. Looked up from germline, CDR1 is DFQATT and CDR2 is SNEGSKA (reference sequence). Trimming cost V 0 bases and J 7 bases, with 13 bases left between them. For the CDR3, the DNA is TGCAGTGCTAGAGACAGGGATGTCCACCAGCCCCAGCATTTT. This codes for CSARDRDVHQPQHF.

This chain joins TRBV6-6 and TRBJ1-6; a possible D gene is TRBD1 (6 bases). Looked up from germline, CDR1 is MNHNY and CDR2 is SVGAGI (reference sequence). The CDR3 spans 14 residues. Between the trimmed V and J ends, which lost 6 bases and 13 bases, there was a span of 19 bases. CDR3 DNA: TGTGCCAGCAGAACCGGGACAATTTCCGCCCCCCTCCACTTT. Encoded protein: CASRTGTISAPLHF.

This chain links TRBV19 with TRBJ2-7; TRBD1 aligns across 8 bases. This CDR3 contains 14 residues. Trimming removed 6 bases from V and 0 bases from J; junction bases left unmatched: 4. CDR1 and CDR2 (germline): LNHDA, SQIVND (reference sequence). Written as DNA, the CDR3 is TGTGCCAGTAGAAAGACAGGGGACTCCTACGAGCAGTACTTC. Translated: CASRKTGDSYEQYF.

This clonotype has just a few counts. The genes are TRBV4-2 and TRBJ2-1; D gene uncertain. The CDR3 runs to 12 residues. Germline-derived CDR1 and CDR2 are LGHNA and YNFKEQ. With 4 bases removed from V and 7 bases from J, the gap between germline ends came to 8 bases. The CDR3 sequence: CASSPSRNEQFF. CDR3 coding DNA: TGTGCCAGCAGCCCCTCGAGGAATGAGCAGTTCTTC.

CDR3 sequence reads: CASSLHERGSPDTQYF. In nucleotides, the CDR3 is TGTGCCAGCAGTTTACATGAGCGGGGTTCCCCGGATACGCAGTATTTT. This chain joins TRBV27 and TRBJ2-3, with 7 bases lining up with TRBD2. J gave up 6 bases and V 2 bases, and 11 bases lay outside the gene matches. The V gene's germline CDR1 is MNHEY and CDR2 SMNVEV (reference sequence). This CDR3 contains 16 residues.

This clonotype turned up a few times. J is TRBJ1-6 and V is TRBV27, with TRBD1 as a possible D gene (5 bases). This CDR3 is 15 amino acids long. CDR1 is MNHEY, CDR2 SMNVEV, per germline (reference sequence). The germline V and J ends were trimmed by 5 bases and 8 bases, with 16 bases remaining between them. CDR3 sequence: CASSGTGWGDSPLHF. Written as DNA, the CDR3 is TGTGCCAGCAGTGGCACCGGATGGGGGGATTCACCCCTCCACTTT.

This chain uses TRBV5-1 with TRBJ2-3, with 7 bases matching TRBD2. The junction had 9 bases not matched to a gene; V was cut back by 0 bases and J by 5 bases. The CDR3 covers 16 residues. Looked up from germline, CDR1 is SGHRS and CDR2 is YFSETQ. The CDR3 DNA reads TGCGCCAGCAGCTTGGAGCTAGCGGTCCGGGGAGATACGCAGTATTTT. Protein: CASSLELAVRGDTQYF.

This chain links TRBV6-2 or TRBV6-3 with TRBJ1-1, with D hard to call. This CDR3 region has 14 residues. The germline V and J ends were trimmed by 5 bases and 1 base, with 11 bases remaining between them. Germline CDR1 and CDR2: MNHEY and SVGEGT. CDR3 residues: CASSTYRGNTEAFF. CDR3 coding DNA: TGTGCCAGCAGTACCTACCGGGGGAACACTGAAGCTTTCTTT.

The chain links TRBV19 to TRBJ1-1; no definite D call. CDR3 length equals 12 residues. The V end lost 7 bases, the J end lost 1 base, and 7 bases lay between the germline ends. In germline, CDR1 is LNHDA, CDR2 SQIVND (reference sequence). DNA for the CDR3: TGTGCCAGTAATTCAGGGAACACTGAAGCTTTCTTT. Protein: CASNSGNTEAFF.

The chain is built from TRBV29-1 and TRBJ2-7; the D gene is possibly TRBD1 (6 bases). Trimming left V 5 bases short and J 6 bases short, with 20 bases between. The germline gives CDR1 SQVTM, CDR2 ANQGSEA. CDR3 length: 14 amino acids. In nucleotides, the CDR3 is TGCAGCGTTAACCGGGACACCGGTTTGGGCGAGCAGTACTTC. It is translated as CSVNRDTGLGEQYF.

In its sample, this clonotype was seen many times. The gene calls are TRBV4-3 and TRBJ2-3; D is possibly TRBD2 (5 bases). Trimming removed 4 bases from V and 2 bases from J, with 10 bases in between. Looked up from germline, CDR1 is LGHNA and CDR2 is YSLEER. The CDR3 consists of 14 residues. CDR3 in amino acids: CASSPSGDTDTQYF. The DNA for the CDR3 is TGCGCCAGCAGCCCGAGCGGTGACACAGATACGCAGTATTTT.

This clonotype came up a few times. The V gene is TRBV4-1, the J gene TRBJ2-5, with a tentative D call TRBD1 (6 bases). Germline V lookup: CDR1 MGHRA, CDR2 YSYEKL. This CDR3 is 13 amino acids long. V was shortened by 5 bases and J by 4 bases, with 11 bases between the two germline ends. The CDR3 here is CASSAQGRETQYF. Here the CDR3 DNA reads TGCGCCAGCAGCGCTCAGGGGCGAGAGACCCAGTACTTC.

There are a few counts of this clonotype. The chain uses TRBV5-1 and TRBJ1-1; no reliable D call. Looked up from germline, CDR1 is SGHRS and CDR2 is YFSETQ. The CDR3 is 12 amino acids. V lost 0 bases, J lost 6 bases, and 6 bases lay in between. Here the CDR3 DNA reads TGCGCCAGCAGCTTGGGGGCAGCTGAAGCTTTCTTT. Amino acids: CASSLGAAEAFF. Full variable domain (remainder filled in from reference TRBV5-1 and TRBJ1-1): KAGVTQTPRYLIKTRGQQVTLSCSPISGHRSVSWYQQTPGQGLQFLFEYFSETQRNKGNFPGRFSGRQFSNSRSEMNVSTLELGDSALYLCASSLGAAEAFFGQGTRLTVV.

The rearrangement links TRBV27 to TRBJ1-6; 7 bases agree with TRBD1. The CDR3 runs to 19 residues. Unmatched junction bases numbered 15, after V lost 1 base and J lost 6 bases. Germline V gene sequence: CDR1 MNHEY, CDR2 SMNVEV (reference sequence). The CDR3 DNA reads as TGTGCCAGCAGTTTATTAAGGACAGGCGTCAAGAGTGGTAATTCACCCCTCCACTTT. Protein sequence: CASSLLRTGVKSGNSPLHF.

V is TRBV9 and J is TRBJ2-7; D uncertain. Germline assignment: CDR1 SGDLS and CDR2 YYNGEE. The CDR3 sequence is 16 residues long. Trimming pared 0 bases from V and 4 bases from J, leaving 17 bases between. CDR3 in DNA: TGTGCCAGCAGCGTAGCTCAACTCTTGATGGGTTACGAGCAGTACGTC. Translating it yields CASSVAQLLMGYEQYV.

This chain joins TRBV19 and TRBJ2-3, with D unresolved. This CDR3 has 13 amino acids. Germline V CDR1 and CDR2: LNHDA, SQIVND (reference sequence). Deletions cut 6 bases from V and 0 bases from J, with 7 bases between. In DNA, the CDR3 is TGTGCCAGTAGAGAGGTCAGCACAGATACGCAGTATTTT. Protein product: CASREVSTDTQYF.

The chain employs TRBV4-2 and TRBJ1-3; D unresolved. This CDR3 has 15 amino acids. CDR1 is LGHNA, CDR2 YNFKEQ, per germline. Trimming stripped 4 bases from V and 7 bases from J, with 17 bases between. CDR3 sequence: CASSPIVGDVNTIYF. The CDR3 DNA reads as TGTGCCAGCAGCCCCATAGTTGGAGACGTTAACACCATATATTTT.

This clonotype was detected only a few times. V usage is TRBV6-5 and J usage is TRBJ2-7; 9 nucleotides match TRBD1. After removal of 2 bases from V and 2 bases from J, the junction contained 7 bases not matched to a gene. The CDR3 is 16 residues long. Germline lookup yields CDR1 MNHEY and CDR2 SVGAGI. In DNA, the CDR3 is TGTGCCAGCAGTTACCGTGGGACAGGGTGGGCCTACGAGCAGTACTTC. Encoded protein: CASSYRGTGWAYEQYF.

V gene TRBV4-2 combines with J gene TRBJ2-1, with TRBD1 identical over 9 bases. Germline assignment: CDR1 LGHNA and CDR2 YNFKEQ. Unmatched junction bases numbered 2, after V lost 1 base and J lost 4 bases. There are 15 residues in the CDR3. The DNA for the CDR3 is TGTGCCAGCAGCCAAGGGGACAGGGAGTACAATGAGCAGTTCTTC. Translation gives CASSQGDREYNEQFF.

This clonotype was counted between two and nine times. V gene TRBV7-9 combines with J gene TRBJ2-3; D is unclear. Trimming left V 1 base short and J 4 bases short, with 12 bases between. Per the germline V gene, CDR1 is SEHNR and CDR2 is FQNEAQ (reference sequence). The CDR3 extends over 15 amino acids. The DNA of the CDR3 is TGTGCCAGCAGCTTAGGAGAGTTGCAGCCAGATACGCAGTATTTT. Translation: CASSLGELQPDTQYF. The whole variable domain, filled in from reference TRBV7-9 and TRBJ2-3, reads DTGVSQNPRHKITKRGQNVTFRCDPISEHNRLYWYRQTLGQGPEFLTYFQNEAQLEKSRLLSDRFSAERPKGSFSTLEIQRTEQGDSAMYLCASSLGELQPDTQYFGPGTRLTVL.

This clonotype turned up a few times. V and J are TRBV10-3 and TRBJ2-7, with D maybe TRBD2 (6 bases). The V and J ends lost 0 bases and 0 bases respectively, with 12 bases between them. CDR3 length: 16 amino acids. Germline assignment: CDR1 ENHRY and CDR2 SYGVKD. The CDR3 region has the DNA TGTGCCATCAGTGAGTCAAAGGAGGGTTACTCCTACGAGCAGTACTTC. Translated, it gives CAISESKEGYSYEQYF.

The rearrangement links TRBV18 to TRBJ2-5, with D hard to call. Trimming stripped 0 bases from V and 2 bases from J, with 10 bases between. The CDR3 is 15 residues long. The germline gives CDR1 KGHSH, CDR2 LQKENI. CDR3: CASSPPSSSQETQYF. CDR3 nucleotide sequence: TGTGCCAGCTCACCACCTTCATCCTCGCAAGAGACCCAGTACTTC.

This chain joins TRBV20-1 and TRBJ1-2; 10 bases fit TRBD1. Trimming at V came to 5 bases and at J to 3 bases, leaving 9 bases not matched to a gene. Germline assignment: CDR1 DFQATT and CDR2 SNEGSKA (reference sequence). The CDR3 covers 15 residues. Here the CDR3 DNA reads TGCAGTGCTCGGCCCCCCGGGACAGGGGACTATGGCTACACCTTC. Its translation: CSARPPGTGDYGYTF.

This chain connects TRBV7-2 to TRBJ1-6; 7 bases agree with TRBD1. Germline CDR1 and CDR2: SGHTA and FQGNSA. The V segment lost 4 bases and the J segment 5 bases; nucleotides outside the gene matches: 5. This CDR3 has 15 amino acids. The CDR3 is CASSSYRGHNSPLHF. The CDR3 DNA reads TGTGCCAGCAGCTCCTACAGGGGTCATAATTCACCCCTCCACTTT.

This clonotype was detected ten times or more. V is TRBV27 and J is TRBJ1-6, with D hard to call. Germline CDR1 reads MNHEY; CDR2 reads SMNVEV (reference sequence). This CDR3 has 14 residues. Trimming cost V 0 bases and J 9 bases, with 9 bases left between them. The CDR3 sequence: CASSLSGPGSPLHF. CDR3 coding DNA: TGTGCCAGCAGTTTATCGGGCCCAGGTTCACCCCTCCACTTT.

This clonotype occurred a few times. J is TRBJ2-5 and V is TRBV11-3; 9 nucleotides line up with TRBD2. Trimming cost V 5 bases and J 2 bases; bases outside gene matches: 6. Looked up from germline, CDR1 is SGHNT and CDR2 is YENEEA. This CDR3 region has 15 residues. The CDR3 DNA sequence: TGTGCCAGCAGCCTGACTAGCGGATCTCAAGAGACCCAGTACTTC. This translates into CASSLTSGSQETQYF.

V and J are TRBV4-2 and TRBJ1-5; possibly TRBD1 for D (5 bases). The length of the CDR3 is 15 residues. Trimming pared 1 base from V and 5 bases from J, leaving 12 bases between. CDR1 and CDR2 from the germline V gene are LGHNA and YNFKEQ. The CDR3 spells CASSQGAGMYQPQHF. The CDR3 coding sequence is TGTGCCAGCAGCCAAGGGGCAGGGATGTATCAGCCCCAGCATTTT.

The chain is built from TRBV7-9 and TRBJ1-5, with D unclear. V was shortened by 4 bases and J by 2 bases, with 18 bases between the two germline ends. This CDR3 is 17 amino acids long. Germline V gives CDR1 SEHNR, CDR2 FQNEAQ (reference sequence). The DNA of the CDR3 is TGTGCCAGCAGCTCGGACGGTCTTTTTGTAGGCAATCAGCCCCAGCATTTT. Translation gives CASSSDGLFVGNQPQHF.

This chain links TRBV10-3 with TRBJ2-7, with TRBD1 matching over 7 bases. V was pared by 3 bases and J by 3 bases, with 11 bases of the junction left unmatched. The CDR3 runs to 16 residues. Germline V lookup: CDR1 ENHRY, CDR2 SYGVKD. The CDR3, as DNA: TGTGCCATCAGTGACCCCTACCGAGACAGGGTCTACGAGCAGTACTTC. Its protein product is CAISDPYRDRVYEQYF.

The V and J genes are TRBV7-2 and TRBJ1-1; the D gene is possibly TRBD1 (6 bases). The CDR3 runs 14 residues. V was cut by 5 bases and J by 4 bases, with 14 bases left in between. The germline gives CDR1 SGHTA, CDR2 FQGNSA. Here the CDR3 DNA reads TGTGCCAGCAGCCGAGGAGGGGGAAGCACTGAAGCTTTCTTT. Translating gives CASSRGGGSTEAFF.

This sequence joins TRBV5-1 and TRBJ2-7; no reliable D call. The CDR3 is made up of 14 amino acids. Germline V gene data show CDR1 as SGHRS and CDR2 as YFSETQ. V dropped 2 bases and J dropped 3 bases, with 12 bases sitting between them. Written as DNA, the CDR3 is TGCGCCAGCAGCTTTGGGGATGATGGCTACGAGCAGTACGTC. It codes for CASSFGDDGYEQYV.

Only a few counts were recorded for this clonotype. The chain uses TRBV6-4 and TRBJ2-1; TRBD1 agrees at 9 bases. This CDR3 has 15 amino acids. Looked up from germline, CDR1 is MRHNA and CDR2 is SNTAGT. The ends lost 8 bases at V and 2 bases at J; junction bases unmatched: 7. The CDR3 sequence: CASGEQGAAYNEQFF. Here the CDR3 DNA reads TGTGCCAGCGGGGAACAGGGGGCGGCCTACAATGAGCAGTTCTTC.